The clone carrying this T cell receptor (beta chain) appeared many times. Its antigen is currently unknown. The method for making cDNA was 5'RACE, and it used 10-nucleotide random UMIs. TCRdb reprocessed the 5' RACE reads via MiXCR and lists one record per CDR3 protein. The data hold tens of thousands of distinct CDR3 sequences, with approximately 4.1% observed a single time. The data stem from a study of neurological immune-mediated disorders. About the research overall: Multiple sclerosis patients numbering approximately 35 comprised around 31 relapsing-remitting and 3 secondary progressive patients. Findings of the study overall: Expansion of TCR clones was greatest in HTLV-1-associated myelopathy and smallest in multiple sclerosis, where it fell below that of healthy controls.

Germline V gene sequence: CDR1 SGHRS, CDR2 YFSETQ. This CDR3 has 14 residues. V trimming: 5 bases; J trimming: 0 bases; junction bases outside the gene matches: 1. This sequence originates from a man in his fifties with multiple sclerosis. Material: PBMCs. The chain carries TRBV5-1 and TRBJ2-2; TRBD1 aligns across 7 bases. For the CDR3, the DNA is TGCGCCAGCAGGGACAGGTCGAACACCGGGGAGCTGTTTTTT. This codes for CASRDRSNTGELFF.